The entry below gives a single TCR beta chain sequence along with its context. Its cognate antigen is unknown. The protocol was immunoSEQ multiplex PCR, while the TCRdb copy is restricted to in-frame clones and leaves out a portion. Of over 200,000 clones listed, around 94% are singletons. CDR1 and CDR2 from the germline V gene are SGHRS and YFSETQ. This CDR3 region has 14 residues. Deletions cut 0 bases from V and 8 bases from J, with 12 bases between. This record belongs to a study of T cell responses to AZD1222 COVID-19 vaccine. Study observations and caveats: Of the AZD1222 recipients, only five to seven were seropositive at baseline. Two AZD1222 doses significantly raised spike-specific TCR breadth and depth over controls.

The receptor was isolated from an adult who received the MenACWY meningococcal vaccine as a control. The specimen comprised peripheral blood, sampled 28 days after the second dose of the MenACWY control vaccine. This chain connects TRBV5-1 to TRBJ2-1; weak D call: TRBD2 (5 bases). CDR3 bases: TGCGCCAGCAGCTTGGAACTAGTGAGGGATGAGCAGTTCTTC. Translation gives CASSLELVRDEQFF. The full variable domain, in which reference TRBV5-1 and TRBJ2-1 provide the parts outside the CDR3, is KAGVTQTPRYLIKTRGQQVTLSCSPISGHRSVSWYQQTPGQGLQFLFEYFSETQRNKGNFPGRFSGRQFSNSRSEMNVSTLELGDSALYLCASSLELVRDEQFFGPGTRLTVL.